A selection of T cell receptor beta chains follows, all from one sample in a study of T cell responses to AZD1222 COVID-19 vaccine. Sequencing was performed with immunoSEQ multiplex PCR; in TCRdb, only in-frame clones are kept and a portion is missing. The sample consists of over 110,000 clones, around 90% of them appearing once. This specimen consisted of peripheral blood, obtained on day 0 of AZD1222 vaccination. The receptor source for this set is an adult in good health. CDR3s include the opening cysteine and the closing phenylalanine or tryptophan. Each record gives: CDR3 protein, CDR3 length, D gene, V gene. A D gene is named only where the DNA matches it firmly.

CDR3: CASSPGRGYTF; length: 11; D: NA; V: TRBV3-1/TRBV3-2
CDR3: CASSGQGVGNEQFF; length: 14; D: TRBD1; V: TRBV19
CDR3: CASSLVEGNDNSPLHF; length: 16; D: NA; V: TRBV10-1
CDR3: CASSLRQNSQAFF; length: 13; D: NA; V: TRBV3-1/TRBV3-2
CDR3: CASSQGTTNEKLFF; length: 14; D: NA; V: TRBV11-2
CDR3: CASSIDRASNQPQHF; length: 15; D: NA; V: TRBV19
CDR3: CASSLSSAALGEQFF; length: 15; D: NA; V: TRBV7-6
CDR3: CASSPISTGIQPQHF; length: 15; D: NA; V: TRBV27
CDR3: CASRRLAGIGELFF; length: 14; D: TRBD2; V: TRBV2
CDR3: CATSDSGTSGGTETQYF; length: 17; D: TRBD2; V: TRBV24-1
CDR3: CASSVRPNYEQYF; length: 13; D: NA; V: TRBV6-5
CDR3: CASRYLIFYEQYF; length: 13; D: NA; V: TRBV10-1
CDR3: CASSARQGFTEAFF; length: 14; D: TRBD1; V: TRBV19
CDR3: CASSDLTDYGYTF; length: 13; D: NA; V: TRBV25-1
CDR3: CASSEYMSGRDNEQFF; length: 16; D: TRBD2; V: TRBV25-1
CDR3: CASSPPPRGNTEAFF; length: 15; D: NA; V: TRBV18
CDR3: CASSLVGSNQPQHF; length: 14; D: NA; V: TRBV7-2
CDR3: CASSLSGLGGAPYGYTF; length: 17; D: NA; V: TRBV27
CDR3: CATSDDEAGGGTDTQYF; length: 17; D: NA; V: TRBV24-1
CDR3: CASSFSNNEQFF; length: 12; D: NA; V: TRBV5-4
CDR3: CASSSVGAGELFF; length: 13; D: NA; V: TRBV11-3
CDR3: CASSYSWTGASYEQYF; length: 16; D: TRBD1; V: TRBV6-5
CDR3: CASSQDRTLYEQYF; length: 14; D: NA; V: TRBV4-1
CDR3: CASSLEEVYGYTF; length: 13; D: NA; V: TRBV7-2
CDR3: CASSPNAQNLEQYF; length: 14; D: NA; V: TRBV19
CDR3: CASSVDEQLKQPQHF; length: 15; D: NA; V: TRBV2
CDR3: CASSLGGRGRRSGNTIYF; length: 18; D: NA; V: TRBV7-9
CDR3: CASSPQPTGGRLDTQYF; length: 17; D: TRBD2; V: TRBV5-1
CDR3: CASKKEGVGSYNSPLHF; length: 17; D: NA; V: TRBV27
CDR3: CASSNSIISGNTIYF; length: 15; D: NA; V: TRBV6-2/TRBV6-3
CDR3: CASRGTTTNEKLFF; length: 14; D: NA; V: TRBV2
CDR3: CASSLGKSETQYF; length: 13; D: NA; V: TRBV11-2
CDR3: CASSFGWANTEAFF; length: 14; D: NA; V: TRBV5-5
CDR3: CASSQERGVLGYTF; length: 14; D: NA; V: TRBV4-1
CDR3: CATSDRIRLEETQYF; length: 15; D: NA; V: TRBV24-1
CDR3: CASSRSGREDTQYF; length: 14; D: TRBD2; V: TRBV4-3
CDR3: CATSDTGLNNSPLHF; length: 15; D: NA; V: TRBV28
CDR3: CASSRIGTGGDYGYTF; length: 16; D: TRBD1; V: TRBV14
CDR3: CASSIGTSGSYEQYF; length: 15; D: TRBD2; V: TRBV19
CDR3: CASSAWRGNEQFF; length: 13; D: NA; V: TRBV9
CDR3: CSASSSGEGWQETQYF; length: 16; D: TRBD2; V: TRBV20-1
CDR3: CASSSSSGVRTEAFF; length: 15; D: NA; V: TRBV7-3
CDR3: CASSPQDSYGYTF; length: 13; D: NA; V: TRBV12-3/TRBV12-4
CDR3: CASSNRNRGAEAFF; length: 14; D: NA; V: TRBV6-5
CDR3: CSAGRERNTGELFF; length: 14; D: NA; V: TRBV29-1
CDR3: CTSSRGEGVAAPYEQYF; length: 17; D: NA; V: TRBV1
CDR3: CAISESTTGLNEKLFF; length: 16; D: NA; V: TRBV10-3
CDR3: CASGLGGSETQYF; length: 13; D: TRBD2; V: TRBV12-5
CDR3: CASTPTSSSPLHF; length: 13; D: NA; V: TRBV2
CDR3: CASSLEQAVTYEQYF; length: 15; D: NA; V: TRBV5-1
CDR3: CASSLRGAENTEAFF; length: 15; D: NA; V: TRBV11-2
CDR3: CAWSRGGNTEAFF; length: 13; D: NA; V: TRBV30
CDR3: CASSIDGTTYEQYF; length: 14; D: NA; V: TRBV19
CDR3: CASSQRGQGRFGVKPQHF; length: 18; D: TRBD1; V: TRBV3-1/TRBV3-2
CDR3: CASSQKLAGVIADTQYF; length: 17; D: TRBD2; V: TRBV3-1/TRBV3-2